The 6 T cell receptor beta chains given below trace back to one sample, sequenced in a study of OX40 agonist ivuxolimab in advanced cancers. Profiling relied on immunoSEQ multiplex PCR, and the TCRdb table lists in-frame clones only, not all of them. This table holds tens of thousands of clones, 60% to 80% found once. The sequencing here drew on CD4+ or CD8+ T cells sorted from blood, taken in a trial of the OX40 agonist ivuxolimab. These receptors were taken from an adult with an advanced solid tumor such as melanoma, head and neck, liver or kidney cancer.

V is TRBV2 and J is TRBJ2-3; 13 bases line up with TRBD2. CDR3 length: 14 amino acids. Losses at the gene ends were 6 bases for V and 6 bases for J; bases not matched to a gene: 3. Germline V gene sequence: CDR1 SNHLY, CDR2 FYNNEI. CDR3 nucleotides: TGTGCCAGCAGAAGGACTAGCGGGAGCGATACGCAGTATTTT. Amino acids: CASRRTSGSDTQYF.

The chain employs TRBV19 and TRBJ1-3; D uncertain. V lost 8 bases and J 0 bases, leaving 14 bases between the germline ends. In germline, CDR1 is LNHDA, CDR2 SQIVND (reference sequence). The CDR3 is made up of 15 amino acids. The CDR3, as DNA: TGTGCCAGTGGTCATATAGGAATCTCTGGAAACACCATATATTTT. Its translation: CASGHIGISGNTIYF.

Only a few counts were recorded for this clone. This sample includes further DNA sequences coding for the same CDR3. The CDR3 coding sequence is TGCAGTGCTAGACGGGATGAGCAGTTCTTC. Translating it yields CSARRDEQFF. The V call is TRBV20-1, the J call TRBJ2-1; D call uncertain. V was trimmed by 2 bases and J by 8 bases, leaving 4 bases between them. Per germline, CDR1 DFQATT and CDR2 SNEGSKA (reference sequence). The CDR3 sequence is 10 residues long.

This clone was seen just once. The V gene is TRBV5-1, the J gene TRBJ1-4, with 9 bases aligning to TRBD1. The CDR3 loop spans 16 amino acids. Per germline, CDR1 SGHRS and CDR2 YFSETQ. V shed 4 bases and J 7 bases; nucleotides not matched to a gene: 11. The CDR3 region is CASSPGDRAVGEKLFF. Written as DNA, the CDR3 is TGCGCCAGCAGCCCCGGGGACAGGGCGGTAGGTGAAAAACTGTTTTTT.

The CDR3 nucleotides read TGCAGCGTTGACCCGGGACAGGGAACAGATACGCAGTATTTT. It translates to CSVDPGQGTDTQYF. The chain is built from TRBV29-1 and TRBJ2-3; the match to TRBD1 covers 9 bases. Germline-derived CDR1 and CDR2 are SQVTM and ANQGSEA. The CDR3 spans 14 residues. The V segment lost 3 bases and the J segment 3 bases; nucleotides outside the gene matches: 4.

The V gene is TRBV7-2, the J gene TRBJ2-5, with a possible D match to TRBD2 (5 bases). This CDR3 has 13 residues. Trimming took off 5 bases at V and 5 bases at J, with 12 bases between the two ends. The V gene's germline CDR1 is SGHTA and CDR2 FQGNSA. The CDR3 region is CASSRGHGETQYF. CDR3 sequence (DNA): TGTGCCAGCAGCCGAGGGCATGGGGAGACCCAGTACTTC.